What follows are 21 T cell receptor beta chains derived from one specimen sequenced in a study of blood T cell repertoires in COVID-19 (dated by TCRdb to the early 2020s). Libraries were built with the immunoSEQ multiplex PCR assay. TCRdb retrieved this table from immuneACCESS and kept in-frame rearrangements only. Not all clones are present; in checked studies, unresolved V genes account for under half, and no reason is known for the remainder. For this sample there are some 180,000 clones; roughly 80% appear just once. The ten largest clones take up over 7% of the sample. Material: peripheral blood. The receptors stem from a woman aged 80 or over with COVID-19, enrolled during active disease.

This chain links TRBV9 with TRBJ1-1; D may be TRBD1 (6 bases). This CDR3 is built from 15 residues. Germline CDR1 SGDLS, CDR2 YYNGEE. V was pared by 4 bases and J by 6 bases, with 19 bases between. CDR3 in amino acids: CASSPPGLRGAEAFF. CDR3 in DNA: TGTGCCAGCAGCCCCCCGGGTCTCAGGGGAGCTGAAGCTTTCTTT.

V usage is TRBV10-3 and J usage is TRBJ1-3; D perhaps matches TRBD1 (6 bases). Germline CDR1 and CDR2: ENHRY and SYGVKD. Trimming shortened V by 11 bases and J by 2 bases, and 10 bases separated the two germline ends. CDR3 length: 12 amino acids. CDR3 bases: TGTGCCGCAGGGACACCTGGAAACACCATATATTTT. Translation gives CAAGTPGNTIYF.

This clone was observed once. The rearrangement joins TRBV5-4 to TRBJ2-4, with TRBD1 identical over 9 bases. The V gene's germline CDR1 is SGHNT and CDR2 YYREEE (reference sequence). There are 17 residues in the CDR3. With 4 bases clipped from V and 4 bases from J, the junction kept 12 bases outside the gene matches. The CDR3 nucleotides are TGTGCCAGCAGCCCCCGGGGGGACAGGGAGGCAAAAAACATTCAGTACTTC. Its translation is CASSPRGDREAKNIQYF.

The J gene is TRBJ2-7, the V gene TRBV9; TRBD2 agrees at 12 bases. The CDR3 runs to 16 residues. V gave up 7 bases and J gave up 5 bases; unmatched junction bases: 13. CDR1 is SGDLS and CDR2 is YYNGEE in the germline V gene. For the CDR3, the DNA is TGTGCCAGCGCCCAGACTAGCGGGAGAAGCATAGACGAGCAGTACTTC. Amino acids: CASAQTSGRSIDEQYF.

V and J are TRBV28 and TRBJ2-7; TRBD2 agrees at 8 bases. Germline trimming cut 6 bases from V and 1 base from J; bases unmatched to any gene: 8. CDR3 length: 15 amino acids. Germline assignment: CDR1 MDHEN and CDR2 SYDVKM. CDR3 nucleotides: TGTGCCAGCAGACCCCGCGGGGGGAGTTCCTACGAGCAGTACTTC. The encoded protein is CASRPRGGSSYEQYF.

Only a few counts were recorded for this clone. CDR3 sequence (DNA): TGTGCCATCAGTGGCGGGGGCGCGAGGGGAAACACTGAAGCTTTCTTT. Encoded protein: CAISGGGARGNTEAFF. The gene calls are TRBV10-3 and TRBJ1-1; D is possibly TRBD1 (6 bases). Germline CDR1 reads ENHRY; CDR2 reads SYGVKD. V was cut by 4 bases and J by 2 bases, with 17 bases left in between. There are 16 residues in the CDR3.

This clone was counted a single time. The chain is built from TRBV10-2 and TRBJ2-2, with 8 bases identical to TRBD1. Germline CDR1 WSHSY, CDR2 SAAADI. V was pared by 7 bases and J by 4 bases, with 5 bases of the junction left unmatched. The CDR3 is made up of 14 amino acids. CDR3 sequence: CASTGTGPTGELFF. The CDR3, as DNA: TGCGCCAGCACTGGGACAGGCCCCACCGGGGAGCTGTTTTTT.

The chain recombines TRBV18 with TRBJ1-3, with D possibly being TRBD1 (5 bases). Trimming removed 6 bases at V and 8 bases at J, with 20 bases between. Germline V gene lookup returns CDR1 KGHSH and CDR2 LQKENI. The CDR3 loop spans 15 amino acids. The CDR3 region is CASSPATTARDTIYF. Written as DNA, the CDR3 is TGTGCCAGCTCCCCGGCTACGACAGCTAGGGACACCATATATTTT.

This clone appeared a single time. V and J are TRBV6-2 or TRBV6-3 and TRBJ2-5; the match to TRBD2 covers 10 bases. CDR3 length equals 16 residues. Germline assignment: CDR1 MNHEY and CDR2 SVGEGT. Trimming at V came to 5 bases and at J to 5 bases, leaving 11 bases not matched to a gene. The CDR3 region is CASSPAGGRDGETQYF. DNA of the CDR3: TGTGCCAGCAGTCCAGCGGGAGGGAGAGATGGGGAGACCCAGTACTTC.

V gene TRBV5-1 combines with J gene TRBJ2-7; TRBD1 aligns across 8 bases. Germline lookup yields CDR1 SGHRS and CDR2 YFSETQ. V was clipped by 2 bases and J by 5 bases; unmatched bases: 9. The CDR3 runs to 15 residues. This chain's CDR3 is CASSFITGGFDEQYF. CDR3 in DNA: TGCGCCAGCAGCTTCATCACAGGGGGATTTGACGAGCAGTACTTC.

This chain joins TRBV28 and TRBJ2-2, with TRBD2 matching 7 bases. Losses at the gene ends were 1 base for V and 6 bases for J; bases not matched to a gene: 2. CDR3 length: 14 residues. The germline V gene encodes CDR1 MDHEN and CDR2 SYDVKM. The CDR3 bases are TGTGCCAGCAGTTTATCCCGGGGGGCCGGGGAGCTGTTTTTT. Amino acids: CASSLSRGAGELFF.

This clone appeared once. The chain carries TRBV7-9 and TRBJ2-3; TRBD1 agrees at 9 bases. Germline CDR1 is SEHNR and CDR2 is FQNEAQ (reference sequence). The CDR3 has 15 amino acids. The V gene end was trimmed by 5 bases and the J gene end by 7 bases; junction bases not matched to a gene: 10. CDR3 DNA: TGTGCCAGCAGCATAACCAATGACAGGGGGAATACGCAGTATTTT. Protein: CASSITNDRGNTQYF.

The rearrangement links TRBV7-9 to TRBJ1-6, with D possibly matching TRBD1 (5 bases). This CDR3 is 15 amino acids long. In germline, CDR1 is SEHNR, CDR2 FQNEAQ (reference sequence). With 5 bases removed from V and 3 bases from J, the gap between germline ends came to 11 bases. The CDR3 DNA reads TGTGCCAGCAGCCCGGGGGGGTTCTATAATTCACCCCTCCACTTT. Residues: CASSPGGFYNSPLHF.

The chain uses TRBV5-1 and TRBJ1-2; 7 bases match TRBD1. Germline CDR1 and CDR2: SGHRS and YFSETQ. V trimming: 4 bases; J trimming: 6 bases; junction bases outside the gene matches: 9. The CDR3 is made up of 14 amino acids. The CDR3 is CASSLRTGGHGYTF. In nucleotides, the CDR3 is TGCGCCAGCAGCCTTAGGACAGGAGGGCATGGCTACACCTTC.

This clone was counted between two and nine times. The sample carries other DNA sequences with the same CDR3. The rearrangement links TRBV12-3 or TRBV12-4 to TRBJ2-7; no reliable D call. V was clipped by 1 base and J by 3 bases, with 4 bases between them. The CDR3 length is 12 residues. CDR3 sequence reads: CASSLDSYEQYF. Here the CDR3 DNA reads TGTGCCAGCAGTTTAGATAGCTACGAGCAGTACTTC.

The rearrangement links TRBV5-1 to TRBJ1-6, with 7 bases lining up with TRBD1. Germline CDR1 is SGHRS and CDR2 is YFSETQ. Trimming cost V 5 bases and J 7 bases; bases outside gene matches: 6. CDR3 length equals 14 residues. CDR3 in DNA: TGCGCCAGCAGGGCCGGGACAGCAAATTCACCCCTCCACTTT. It translates to CASRAGTANSPLHF.

This clone showed up just once. The V gene is TRBV4-1, the J gene TRBJ1-2; 9 positions agree with TRBD1. This CDR3 has 16 residues. V trimming: 0 bases; J trimming: 6 bases; junction bases outside the gene matches: 8. Germline V lookup: CDR1 MGHRA, CDR2 YSYEKL. CDR3 sequence (DNA): TGCGCCAGCAGCCAAGAGGGACAGGGCAGAAACAATGGCTACACCTTC. This encodes CASSQEGQGRNNGYTF.

The chain couples TRBV5-4 to TRBJ2-5, with TRBD1 identical over 9 bases. The V segment lost 2 bases and the J segment 5 bases; nucleotides outside the gene matches: 7. There are 15 residues in the CDR3. Per germline, CDR1 SGHNT and CDR2 YYREEE (reference sequence). Written as DNA, the CDR3 is TGTGCCAGCAGCTTACCGACAGGGGGTGATGAGACCCAGTACTTC. As protein: CASSLPTGGDETQYF.

This chain connects TRBV19 to TRBJ2-1; 11 bases map to TRBD1. With 4 bases clipped from V and 8 bases from J, the junction kept 13 bases outside the gene matches. In germline, CDR1 is LNHDA, CDR2 SQIVND (reference sequence). There are 17 residues in the CDR3. CDR3 sequence reads: CASSTDPGTGGWDEQFF. CDR3 DNA sequence: TGTGCCAGTAGTACCGATCCCGGGACAGGGGGTTGGGATGAGCAGTTCTTC.

This clone was counted a few times. The rearrangement uses TRBV28 and TRBJ1-2; the D is unclear. Germline V gene lookup returns CDR1 MDHEN and CDR2 SYDVKM. Trimming took off 8 bases at V and 1 base at J, with 17 bases between the two ends. The CDR3 spans 15 residues. In DNA, the CDR3 is TGTGCCAGCGGATCGGCAGGTACCAATAACTATGGCTACACCTTC. It yields the protein CASGSAGTNNYGYTF.

The chain employs TRBV19 and TRBJ1-2; perhaps TRBD1 as D (5 bases). Germline V gene sequence: CDR1 LNHDA, CDR2 SQIVND (reference sequence). Trimming stripped 6 bases from V and 6 bases from J, with 14 bases between. CDR3 length: 13 amino acids. The CDR3 sequence is CASSRQGGDGYTF. In DNA form, the CDR3 reads TGTGCCAGTAGCCGGCAGGGAGGCGATGGCTACACCTTC.